The 30 T cell receptor beta chains below come from one sample, sequenced in a study of T cell repertoires in cytomegalovirus infection. The antigens of these receptors remain unknown. MiXCR, applied by TCRdb to the reads, yields one record per CDR3 protein. The sample holds some 920,000 distinct CDR3 sequences; roughly 31% are singletons and the top ten take around 15%. The material was cultured CD8+ T cells from PBMCs, obtained from culture after CMV antigen stimulation. These receptors were collected from a human donor in good health (CMV status not recorded). Some clones in this sample may be carry-over from other donors' samples.

The chain uses TRBV7-9 and TRBJ2-7; 8 nucleotides align to TRBD2. CDR1 and CDR2 from the germline V gene are SEHNR and FQNEAQ (reference sequence). V lost 5 bases, J lost 3 bases, and 12 bases stayed unmatched. This CDR3 region has 16 residues. The CDR3 DNA follows: TGTGCCAGCAGCCCCTCGGGGGGGCAGGCACGCTACGAGCAGTACTTC. Translating gives CASSPSGGQARYEQYF.

This clonotype was seen repeatedly, ten times or more. CDR3 DNA: TGTGCCAGCAGTTTCCCCGGGACAGGATTGTATTTT. Translation gives CASSFPGTGLYF. V is TRBV6-1 and J is TRBJ2-3; 8 bases fit TRBD1. With 5 bases clipped from V and 14 bases from J, the junction kept 9 bases outside the gene matches. The CDR3 sequence is 12 residues long. Germline V gene lookup returns CDR1 MNHNS and CDR2 SASEGT.

Points on this clonotype: A much larger clone differs from this one at a single base, so this may be a read error. The rearrangement uses TRBV27 and TRBJ2-3; 9 nucleotides match TRBD2. Germline lookup yields CDR1 MNHEY and CDR2 SMNVEV (reference sequence). The CDR3 runs to 14 residues. Here the CDR3 DNA reads TGTGCCAGCAGTTTTGCGGGGGGGCCTTATACGCGGTATTTT. Amino acid sequence: CASSFAGGPYTRYF.

This clonotype was seen only a few times. The chain couples TRBV14 to TRBJ1-1, with 8 bases that match TRBD1. V lost 0 bases to trimming and J lost 9 bases; unmatched junction nucleotides: 9. Germline-derived CDR1 and CDR2 are SGHDN and FVKESK. The CDR3 consists of 15 residues. CDR3 sequence (DNA): TGTGCCAGCAGCCAAGATCTCGGACAGGGCCCCCAAGCTTTCTTT. It translates to CASSQDLGQGPQAFF.

Only a few counts were recorded for this clonotype. This chain uses TRBV7-9 with TRBJ2-5; the D is unclear. The V end lost 1 base, the J end lost 0 bases, and 9 bases lay between the germline ends. Germline CDR1 SEHNR, CDR2 FQNEAQ (reference sequence). The CDR3 is 15 residues long. The CDR3 coding sequence is TGTGCCAGCAGCTTAGTCGACGAGTACCAAGAGACCCAGTACTTC. Translating it yields CASSLVDEYQETQYF.

This clonotype was detected a few times. The rearrangement joins TRBV27 to TRBJ2-1; no clear D. The germline V gene has CDR1 MNHEY and CDR2 SMNVEV (reference sequence). The CDR3 loop spans 15 amino acids. Trimming took 5 bases from V and 0 from J, leaving 11 bases between them. CDR3 in amino acids: CASSHLSSSYNEQFF. The CDR3 DNA follows: TGTGCCAGCAGTCACTTGTCGAGCTCCTACAATGAGCAGTTCTTC.

This clonotype came up a few times. V and J are TRBV7-9 and TRBJ2-1; tentatively, D is TRBD2 (6 bases). Germline assignment: CDR1 SEHNR and CDR2 FQNEAQ (reference sequence). The CDR3 covers 17 residues. V was shortened by 2 bases and J by 0 bases, with 14 bases between the two germline ends. This chain's CDR3 is CASSLRVAGSSYNEQFF. CDR3 DNA: TGTGCCAGCAGCTTACGGGTCGCGGGGAGCTCCTACAATGAGCAGTTCTTC.

The gene calls are TRBV12-3 or TRBV12-4 and TRBJ1-2, with TRBD1 matching 8 bases. With 6 bases clipped from V and 5 bases from J, the junction kept 14 bases outside the gene matches. The CDR3 sequence is 16 residues long. CDR3 nucleotides: TGTGCCAGCAGCCAAACTTGGATGGGGGACAGGTATGGCTACACCTTC. It codes for CASSQTWMGDRYGYTF.

The V call is TRBV18, the J call TRBJ1-1; D unresolved. V was clipped by 2 bases and J by 6 bases, with 10 bases between them. CDR3 length equals 13 residues. Germline V CDR1 and CDR2: KGHSH, LQKENI. Here the CDR3 reads CASSPKVLPEAFF. CDR3 in DNA: TGTGCCAGCTCACCAAAAGTACTCCCTGAAGCTTTCTTT. The full variable domain, with the rest looked up from reference TRBV18 and TRBJ1-1, is NAGVMQNPRHLVRRRGQEARLRCSPMKGHSHVYWYRQLPEEGLKFMVYLQKENIIDESGMPKERFSAEFPKEGPSILRIQQVVRGDSAAYFCASSPKVLPEAFFGQGTRLTVV.

The chain uses TRBV28 and TRBJ2-7; 9 nucleotides line up with TRBD1. The CDR3 spans 15 residues. V lost 4 bases and J lost 3; bases outside the gene matches: 7. The germline V gene encodes CDR1 MDHEN and CDR2 SYDVKM. CDR3 sequence reads: CASSSPGTGIYEQYF. CDR3 in DNA: TGTGCCAGCAGTTCCCCCGGGACAGGGATCTACGAGCAGTACTTC.

The CDR3 reads CASPRAGYTF. CDR3 DNA: TGTGCCAGTCCGCGAGCTGGCTACACCTTC. This chain uses TRBV11-3 with TRBJ1-2; D unclear. This CDR3 region has 10 residues. The V gene lost 9 bases and the J gene lost 7 bases, with 9 bases spanning the gap. Germline loops: CDR1 SGHNT, CDR2 YENEEA.

This clonotype was detected many times. The chain combines TRBV6-2 or TRBV6-3 with TRBJ2-1, with a tentative D call TRBD2 (6 bases). This CDR3 has 16 residues. Germline assignment: CDR1 MNHEY and CDR2 SVGEGT. V was cut by 0 bases and J by 3 bases, with 12 bases left in between. The CDR3 DNA sequence: TGTGCCAGCAGTTACTCGGATCGACTAGACTACAATGAGCAGTTCTTC. It translates to CASSYSDRLDYNEQFF.

V is TRBV13 and J is TRBJ1-1, with 8 bases identical to TRBD1. Trimming cost V 0 bases and J 12 bases; bases outside gene matches: 9. From germline, CDR1 is PRHDT and CDR2 FYEKMQ (reference sequence). The CDR3 runs to 14 residues. CDR3 loop: CASSLGRGQRLTFF. The CDR3 bases are TGTGCCAGCAGCTTAGGCAGGGGGCAAAGACTGACTTTCTTT.

Here the CDR3 reads CASSQDRRSGELFF. CDR3 nucleotide sequence: TGCGCCAGCAGCCAAGATAGGAGATCCGGGGAGCTGTTTTTT. J is TRBJ2-2 and V is TRBV4-3; D uncertain. The CDR3 sequence is 14 residues long. V was pared by 0 bases and J by 6 bases, with 8 bases between. CDR1 and CDR2 (germline): LGHNA, YSLEER.

The chain carries TRBV10-3 and TRBJ2-2; D gene ambiguous. V was shortened by 7 bases and J by 4 bases, with 10 bases between the two germline ends. In germline, CDR1 is ENHRY, CDR2 SYGVKD. The CDR3 runs 13 residues. The CDR3 bases are TGTGCCATCATTCGGACCTCCACCGGGGAGCTGTTTTTT. Translation gives CAIIRTSTGELFF.

The sample holds many counts of this clonotype. V gene TRBV7-2 combines with J gene TRBJ2-7; 7 bases match TRBD2. From germline, CDR1 is SGHTA and CDR2 FQGNSA. CDR3 size: 15 residues. Trimming at V came to 1 base and at J to 0 bases, leaving 3 bases not matched to a gene. CDR3 sequence: CASSLGRGTSYEQYF. CDR3 coding DNA: TGTGCCAGCAGCTTAGGGCGGGGGACCTCCTACGAGCAGTACTTC.

This clonotype was seen many times. The V and J genes are TRBV7-6 and TRBJ2-2; D tentatively fits TRBD1 or TRBD2 (6 bases each). CDR1 SGHVS and CDR2 FNYEAQ come from the germline V gene. The germline V and J ends were trimmed by 4 bases and 5 bases, with 8 bases remaining between them. The CDR3 is 13 amino acids. The CDR3 protein is CASSWRGTGELFF. CDR3 DNA sequence: TGTGCCAGCAGCTGGAGGGGGACCGGGGAGCTGTTTTTT.

The V gene is TRBV15, the J gene TRBJ2-1; perhaps TRBD2 as D (6 bases). Per germline, CDR1 LNHNV and CDR2 YYDKDF (reference sequence). The V end was cut by 3 bases, the J end by 4 bases, with 10 bases between. This CDR3 has 14 residues. The CDR3 sequence is CATSRGDLYNEQFF. CDR3 bases: TGTGCCACCAGCAGGGGGGACTTATACAATGAGCAGTTCTTC.

This clonotype was seen a few times. This sequence joins TRBV19 and TRBJ1-2; no definite D call. Between the trimmed V and J ends, which lost 10 bases and 4 bases, there was a span of 16 bases. The CDR3 runs to 13 residues. The germline gives CDR1 LNHDA, CDR2 SQIVND (reference sequence). The CDR3: CATPTKRSYGYTF. The CDR3 bases are TGTGCCACCCCGACAAAGAGGAGCTATGGCTACACCTTC.

V is TRBV28 and J is TRBJ1-5, with TRBD1 matching 8 bases. The CDR3 is 19 residues long. Germline values: CDR1 MDHEN, CDR2 SYDVKM. Germline trimming cut 6 bases from V and 6 bases from J; bases unmatched to any gene: 22. In nucleotides, the CDR3 is TGTGCCAGCAGCGCGATTGGACAGGGACGGGGTGAAAGGGGTCAGCCCCAGCATTTT. Its protein is CASSAIGQGRGERGQPQHF.

This chain joins TRBV4-2 and TRBJ1-5, with no clear D. The CDR3 is 15 residues long. Germline CDR1 and CDR2: LGHNA and YNFKEQ. The V gene lost 5 bases and the J gene lost 0 bases, with 11 bases spanning the gap. The DNA for the CDR3 is TGTGCCAGCAGCGCCGGACTTTATAGCAATCAGCCCCAGCATTTT. Translating gives CASSAGLYSNQPQHF.

The chain links TRBV12-3 or TRBV12-4 to TRBJ1-6; D unclear. The CDR3 length is 11 residues. Trimming removed 8 bases at V and 14 bases at J, with 13 bases between. CDR3 in DNA: TGTGCCAGCCTCTGGGGTACGGCCCTCCACTTT. Protein sequence: CASLWGTALHF.

A single count supports this clonotype. The chain joins TRBV5-8 to TRBJ2-3; 9 positions agree with TRBD2. With 2 bases clipped from V and 0 bases from J, the junction kept 10 bases outside the gene matches. CDR3 size: 18 residues. Germline CDR1 SGHTS, CDR2 YDEGEE. In DNA form, the CDR3 reads TGTGCCAGCAGCTTTCTAGTCCTAGCGGGGAGTAGCACAGATACGCAGTATTTT. Its translation is CASSFLVLAGSSTDTQYF.

The chain recombines TRBV7-9 with TRBJ2-1; 10 nucleotides align to TRBD2. V shed 1 base, J shed 8 bases, and the junction held 11 bases outside the gene matches. Per germline, CDR1 SEHNR and CDR2 FQNEAQ (reference sequence). This CDR3 contains 17 residues. The CDR3, as DNA: TGTGCCAGCAGCTTAGAAATGCTAGCGGGGGTGCGGTATGAGCAGTTCTTC. As protein: CASSLEMLAGVRYEQFF.

The sample holds a few counts of this clonotype. The chain combines TRBV4-1 with TRBJ2-2; 8 bases match TRBD1. The trim removed 4 bases at V and 6 bases at J, leaving 10 bases unmatched. The CDR3 consists of 16 residues. Germline V CDR1 and CDR2: MGHRA, YSYEKL. The CDR3 reads CASSRKQGVEAGELFF. DNA of the CDR3: TGCGCCAGCAGCCGTAAACAGGGGGTAGAGGCCGGGGAGCTGTTTTTT.

This clonotype was seen more than once but under ten times. V is TRBV7-9 and J is TRBJ2-3; maybe TRBD2 (6 bases). CDR1 and CDR2 from the germline V gene are SEHNR and FQNEAQ (reference sequence). This CDR3 region has 14 residues. Trimming removed 8 bases from V and 3 bases from J, with 15 bases in between. Written as DNA, the CDR3 is TGTGCCAGCGGCGGTCCCCGGGGGACAGATACGCAGTATTTT. This encodes CASGGPRGTDTQYF.

In regard to this clonotype: Germline and junction disagree at one end, which may indicate a read error. This rearrangement joins TRBV27 to TRBJ1-1, with D perhaps TRBD1 (5 bases). Germline V lookup: CDR1 MNHEY, CDR2 SMNVEV (reference sequence). There are 14 residues in the CDR3. Written as DNA, the CDR3 is TGTGCCAACAGTTTATCGGGGCTGAACACTGAAGCTTTCTTT. It codes for CANSLSGLNTEAFF.

This clonotype came up many times. The V call is TRBV7-2, the J call TRBJ2-1; possibly TRBD1 for D (6 bases). Trimming shortened V by 2 bases and J by 8 bases, and 10 bases separated the two germline ends. The CDR3 sequence is 13 residues long. Germline V gene sequence: CDR1 SGHTA, CDR2 FQGNSA. This chain's CDR3 is CASSLTGNDEQFF. The CDR3 bases are TGTGCCAGCAGCTTAACAGGGAATGATGAGCAGTTCTTC.

The chain uses TRBV6-5 and TRBJ1-4; possible D gene TRBD1, 5 bases. CDR3 length: 16 amino acids. In germline, CDR1 is MNHEY, CDR2 SVGAGI. V dropped 2 bases and J dropped 0 bases, with 10 bases sitting between them. The CDR3 DNA reads as TGTGCCAGCAGTTACCAGGGTTTTGCAACTAATGAAAAACTGTTTTTT. This codes for CASSYQGFATNEKLFF.

This clonotype was counted only a few times. The chain employs TRBV6-6 and TRBJ2-7; possible D gene TRBD2, 6 bases. V lost 2 bases and J 7 bases, leaving 9 bases between the germline ends. Germline V gene lookup returns CDR1 MNHNY and CDR2 SVGAGI (reference sequence). The CDR3 consists of 12 residues. This chain's CDR3 is CASSYGRGEQYF. The DNA of the CDR3 is TGTGCCAGCAGTTACGGACGGGGGGAGCAGTACTTC.